This TCR beta chain was recorded in a study of blood T cell repertoires in COVID-19. Turning to the study itself: There were acute and convalescent COVID-19 samples, and they came from the United States, Italy and Spain. T cells, B-cell-depleted T cells, or PBMCs provided the cDNA or gDNA that served as material.

The authors' processing: Estimation of nucleated cell counts was performed using reference gene primer amplification. TCRdb keeps only in-frame clones here, not all; method: immunoSEQ multiplex PCR. The V and J calls and clone size are taken from that table; D and trimming were inferred from the DNA. The sample records fewer than 450,000 clones, about nine tenths being singletons. This CDR3 has 15 amino acids. V was clipped by 6 bases and J by 9 bases; unmatched bases: 12. Per germline, CDR1 SGHRS and CDR2 YFSETQ. It was during active infection that Seattle patients were enrolled and then longitudinally followed.

Sequences were obtained from peripheral blood. The sequence was obtained from a woman between 70 and 85 years old with COVID-19, enrolled during active disease. The rearrangement joins TRBV5-1 to TRBJ2-1; 10 bases fit TRBD2. Here the CDR3 DNA reads TGCGCCAGCATCCCCCGAGCGGGGGGGCCGTTTGAGCAGTTCTTC. Its translation: CASIPRAGGPFEQFF.